A selection of T cell receptor beta chains follows, all from one sample in a study of spatial heterogeneity in lung cancer. TCRdb reprocessed the 5' RACE reads with MiXCR, giving one entry per CDR3 protein. The table lists approximately 3,800 distinct CDR3 sequences, roughly 35% of them singletons. Sequencing used lung tumor tissue, obtained at surgery. All receptors derive from a male donor with early-stage non-small cell lung cancer. Both conserved end residues are part of each CDR3. The D gene is left open where the match is weak. Clone size is not always given. Where it is, it says once, few, many or a class for expanded clones.

TRBD1 TRBJ2-7 12 TRBV28 . CASSTGQAGQYF
. TRBJ1-5 15 TRBV20-1 . CSATPSTDSNQPQHF
. TRBJ2-7 13 TRBV5-1 . CASSTHWAREQYF
TRBD2 TRBJ2-3 16 TRBV27 large CASSSRLATFTDTQYF
TRBD2 TRBJ2-1 15 TRBV3-1 . CASSRAVREGYEQFF
TRBD1 TRBJ2-1 15 TRBV7-2 . CASSPGQGGYNEQFF
TRBD2 TRBJ2-1 16 TRBV19 few CASSARLAGAPNEQFF
. TRBJ1-1 15 TRBV5-1 few CASSELGPQNTEAFF
TRBD2 TRBJ2-5 16 TRBV6-1 . CASSELASGKRETQYF
. TRBJ2-1 19 TRBV6-6 . CASSYRGGQALGAINEQFF
. TRBJ1-4 11 TRBV29-1 medium-sized CSVVRTEKLFF
. TRBJ2-1 15 TRBV5-4 . CASSPPGPSGHEQFF
. TRBJ2-3 14 TRBV12-3/TRBV12-4 . CASSRQGTTDTQYF
TRBD2 TRBJ2-1 16 TRBV19 . CASSMALAGVGNEQFF
. TRBJ2-1 16 TRBV3-1 . CASSQVSAHPYNEQFF
. TRBJ2-5 16 TRBV29-1 . CSVERETRLFQETQYF